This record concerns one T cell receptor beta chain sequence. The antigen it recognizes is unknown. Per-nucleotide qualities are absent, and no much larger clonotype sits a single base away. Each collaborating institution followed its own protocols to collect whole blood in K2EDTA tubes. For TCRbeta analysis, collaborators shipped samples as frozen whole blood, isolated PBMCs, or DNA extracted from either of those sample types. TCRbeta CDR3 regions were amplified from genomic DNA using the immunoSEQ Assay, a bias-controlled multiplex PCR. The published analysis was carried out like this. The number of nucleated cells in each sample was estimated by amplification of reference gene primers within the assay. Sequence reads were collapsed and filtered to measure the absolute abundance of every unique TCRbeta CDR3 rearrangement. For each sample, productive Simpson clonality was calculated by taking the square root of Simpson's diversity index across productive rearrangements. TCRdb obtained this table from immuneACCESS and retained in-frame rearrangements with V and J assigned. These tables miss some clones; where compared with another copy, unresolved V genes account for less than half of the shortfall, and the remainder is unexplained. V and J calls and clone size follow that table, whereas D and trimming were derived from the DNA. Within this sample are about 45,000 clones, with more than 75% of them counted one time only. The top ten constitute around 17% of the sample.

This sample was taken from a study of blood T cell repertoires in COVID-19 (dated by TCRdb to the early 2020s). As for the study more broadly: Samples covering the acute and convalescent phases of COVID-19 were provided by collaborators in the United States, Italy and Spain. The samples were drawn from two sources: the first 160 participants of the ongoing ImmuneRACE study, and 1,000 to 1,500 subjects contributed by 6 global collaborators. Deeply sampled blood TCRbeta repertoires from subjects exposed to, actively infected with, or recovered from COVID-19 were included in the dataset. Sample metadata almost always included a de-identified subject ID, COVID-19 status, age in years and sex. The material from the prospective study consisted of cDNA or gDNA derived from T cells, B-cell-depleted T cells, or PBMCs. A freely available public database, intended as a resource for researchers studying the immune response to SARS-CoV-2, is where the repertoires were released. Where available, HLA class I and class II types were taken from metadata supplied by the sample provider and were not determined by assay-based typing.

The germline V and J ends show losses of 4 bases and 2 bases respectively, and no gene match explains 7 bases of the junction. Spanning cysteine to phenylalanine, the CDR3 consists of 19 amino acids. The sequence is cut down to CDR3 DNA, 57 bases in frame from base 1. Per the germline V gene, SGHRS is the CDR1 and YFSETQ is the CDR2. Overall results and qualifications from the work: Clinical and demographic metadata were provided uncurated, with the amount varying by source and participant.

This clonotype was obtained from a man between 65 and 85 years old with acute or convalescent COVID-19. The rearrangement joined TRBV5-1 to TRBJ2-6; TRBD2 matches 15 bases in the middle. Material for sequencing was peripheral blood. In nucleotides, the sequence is TGCGCCAGCAGCCCGGGACTAGCGGGGGGACGGACTGGGGCCAACGTCCTGACTTTC. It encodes CASSPGLAGGRTGANVLTF.